This T cell receptor beta chain was identified in a study of cytomegalovirus exposure and HLA in healthy donors. Study-level points and caveats: There were reportedly fewer N-insertions in an Asian-associated ancestry cluster than the roughly 700-donor mean, in a later analysis. Most subjects had HLA-A and HLA-B alleles reportedly predicted accurately by TCR beta sequences.

A remark on this clone: Its antigen remains unknown.

With 60 Vbeta and 13 Jbeta primers, the PCR was carried out. TCRdb's copy holds only in-frame clones and misses some; the assay was immunoSEQ multiplex PCR. The sample shows around 200,000 clones, 70% to 90% of them seen only once. Trimming shortened V by 5 bases and J by 10 bases, and 17 bases separated the two germline ends. Per germline, CDR1 SGHVS and CDR2 FNYEAQ. The CDR3 extends over 14 amino acids. The chain links TRBV7-6 to TRBJ1-4, with D possibly being TRBD1 (6 bases). The receptor was derived from a woman aged 25 to 39 in good health and CMV-seronegative. Sequenced input: PBMCs. CDR3 amino acids: CASSVGQREGKLFF. The CDR3 coding sequence is TGTGCCAGCAGCGTCGGACAGAGGGAGGGAAAACTGTTTTTT.